One and the same sample provided the 32 T cell receptor beta chains below, sequenced in a study of immune characterization of retroperitoneal liposarcoma. TCRdb passed the PCR reads through MiXCR, listing each CDR3 protein once. Here the sample spans 2,900 or so distinct CDR3 sequences, approximately 48% being singletons. Sequenced material: tumor tissue. The receptor source for this set is a male donor with retroperitoneal liposarcoma.

This chain links TRBV6-5 with TRBJ2-1; 8 bases map to TRBD1. Germline CDR1 is MNHEY and CDR2 is SVGAGI. The CDR3 loop spans 14 amino acids. V shed 0 bases and J 7 bases; nucleotides not matched to a gene: 2. The CDR3 here is CASSYSTGVNEQFF. CDR3 coding DNA: TGTGCCAGCAGTTACTCGACAGGGGTGAATGAGCAGTTCTTC.

The chain is built from TRBV6-1 and TRBJ1-6, with D unclear. CDR3 length: 14 amino acids. The V and J ends lost 0 bases and 10 bases respectively, with 10 bases between them. CDR1 MNHNS and CDR2 SASEGT come from the germline V gene. CDR3 region: CASSEASAPSPLHF. The CDR3 region has the DNA TGTGCCAGCAGTGAAGCATCAGCCCCCTCACCCCTCCACTTT.

The chain recombines TRBV12-3 or TRBV12-4 with TRBJ2-1; 7 nucleotides match TRBD2. CDR3 length: 14 residues. Trimming at V came to 0 bases and at J to 6 bases, leaving 2 bases not matched to a gene. In nucleotides, the CDR3 is TGTGCCAGCAGTTTAGCGGGAGGGGTCAATGAGCAGTTCTTC. Protein sequence: CASSLAGGVNEQFF.

The chain uses TRBV7-8 and TRBJ1-1; D gene uncertain. V lost 3 bases, J lost 0 bases, and 5 bases lay in between. Germline V CDR1 and CDR2: SGHVS, FQNEAQ. The CDR3 covers 13 residues. CDR3 loop: CASSFSMNTEAFF. CDR3 in DNA: TGTGCCAGCAGCTTCTCTATGAACACTGAAGCTTTCTTT.

The chain has TRBV7-6 and TRBJ2-1; tentative D call: TRBD2 (6 bases). The J call may not be correct, given that the DNA end is closer to TRBJ2-7. CDR1 is SGHVS, CDR2 FNYEAQ, per germline. The CDR3 loop spans 17 amino acids. The CDR3 bases are TGTGCCAGCAGCCTGATCGGAGGGATAGGATCGTCCTACGAGCAGTACTTC. The encoded protein is CASSLIGGIGSSYEQYF.

By share, this clonotype ranks as medium-sized (0.01 to 0.1%). The chain couples TRBV6-1 to TRBJ2-2, with 13 bases fitting TRBD2. CDR1 is MNHNS, CDR2 SASEGT, per germline. The CDR3 has 15 residues. V shed 9 bases, J shed 7 bases, and the junction held 8 bases outside the gene matches. Here the CDR3 DNA reads TGTGCCAGTATAAGACTAGCGGGAGGCGGCGGGGAGCTGTTTTTT. This translates into CASIRLAGGGGELFF.

Within the sample, this clonotype is medium-sized (0.01 to 0.1%). The chain recombines TRBV7-2 with TRBJ2-3; D is perhaps TRBD1 (5 bases). Germline V gene data show CDR1 as SGHTA and CDR2 as FQGNSA. The CDR3 has 13 amino acids. V lost 2 bases and J lost 4, with 7 bases in between. This CDR3 reads CASSLQGSDTQYF. CDR3 coding DNA: TGTGCCAGCAGCTTACAGGGTTCAGATACGCAGTATTTT.

By sample share, this clonotype is large (0.1 to 1%). J is TRBJ1-6 and V is TRBV6-1; D is unresolved. The CDR3 sequence is 14 residues long. V dropped 5 bases and J dropped 7 bases, with 12 bases sitting between them. CDR1 MNHNS and CDR2 SASEGT come from the germline V gene. The CDR3 DNA is TGTGCCAGCAGTTCGGACCGAACGAATTCACCCCTCCACTTT. Amino acid sequence: CASSSDRTNSPLHF.

By proportion, this clonotype is large. This chain uses TRBV6-1 with TRBJ2-3, with D possibly TRBD1 on 6 matching bases. CDR3 length equals 15 residues. Germline values: CDR1 MNHNS, CDR2 SASEGT. Trimming stripped 2 bases from V and 5 bases from J, with 14 bases between. CDR3 region: CASSEMSRGGDTQYF. DNA for the CDR3: TGTGCCAGCAGTGAAATGAGCAGGGGTGGAGATACGCAGTATTTT.

The V call is TRBV29-1, the J call TRBJ2-1; 10 nucleotides match TRBD2. This CDR3 comprises 14 residues. Unmatched junction bases numbered 10, after V lost 5 bases and J lost 9 bases. The V gene's germline CDR1 is SQVTM and CDR2 ANQGSEA. The CDR3 protein is CSVQLAGWSGEQFF. CDR3 coding DNA: TGCAGCGTTCAACTAGCGGGATGGTCGGGTGAGCAGTTCTTC.

The chain links TRBV7-2 to TRBJ1-4, with D unclear. Per the germline V gene, CDR1 is SGHTA and CDR2 is FQGNSA. There are 14 residues in the CDR3. The ends were cut back, 3 bases at V and 7 bases at J, with 12 bases in the middle. The CDR3 sequence is CASSLDQGGEKLFF. The CDR3 bases are TGTGCCAGCAGCTTGGACCAAGGTGGTGAAAAACTGTTTTTT.

CDR3 loop: CASSEGLAGGDEQYF. The CDR3 DNA is TGTGCCAGCAGTGAGGGACTAGCGGGAGGGGACGAGCAGTACTTC. This chain uses TRBV6-6 with TRBJ2-7; 16 bases map to TRBD2. Trimming removed 5 bases from V and 5 bases from J; junction bases left unmatched: 3. From germline, CDR1 is MNHNY and CDR2 SVGAGI (reference sequence). This CDR3 comprises 15 residues.

The V and J genes are TRBV7-8 and TRBJ2-7; weak D call: TRBD1 (6 bases). This CDR3 has 15 residues. V was shortened by 5 bases and J by 1 base, with 15 bases between the two germline ends. Germline lookup yields CDR1 SGHVS and CDR2 FQNEAQ. The CDR3 DNA follows: TGTGCCAGCAGCCCCCGGACAGCGGATTCCTACGAGCAGTACTTC. Amino acids: CASSPRTADSYEQYF.

This sequence joins TRBV29-1 and TRBJ2-1; 9 bases match TRBD2. The J call may be incorrect, as the DNA end agrees better with TRBJ2-7. Germline V CDR1 and CDR2: SQVTM, ANQGSEA. The CDR3 covers 16 residues. CDR3 in amino acids: CSVRGSSGVRTYEQYF. Here the CDR3 DNA reads TGCAGCGTTCGGGGGTCTAGCGGGGTCCGTACCTACGAGCAGTACTTC.

As DNA, the CDR3 is TGTGCCAGCAGTGAATGGGGGACAGGGGGGGCAGATACGCAGTATTTT. As protein: CASSEWGTGGADTQYF. V and J are TRBV6-1 and TRBJ2-3; 11 bases are a match to TRBD1. Germline V CDR1 and CDR2: MNHNS, SASEGT. V was clipped by 2 bases and J by 4 bases; unmatched bases: 5. The CDR3 contains 16 residues.

This chain connects TRBV6-1 to TRBJ2-1, with TRBD2 identical over 13 bases. Matching the DNA end better, TRBJ2-7 makes the J call doubtful. The CDR3 consists of 18 residues. The germline CDR1 and CDR2 sequences are MNHNS and SASEGT. The DNA of the CDR3 is TGTGCCAGCAGTGGCGGAATACCGGGACTAGCGGGACTCAATGAGCAGTACTTC. Amino acids: CASSGGIPGLAGLNEQYF.

The chain has TRBV12-3 or TRBV12-4 and TRBJ2-7; 7 bases agree with TRBD1. The CDR3 is made up of 15 amino acids. The V gene end was trimmed by 3 bases and the J gene end by 3 bases; junction bases not matched to a gene: 8. CDR3 nucleotide sequence: TGTGCCAGCAGTTTCCCGACAGGGCCGGGCTACGAGCAGTACTTC. Amino acids: CASSFPTGPGYEQYF.

The chain employs TRBV7-6 and TRBJ2-5; D not resolved. With 1 base removed from V and 12 bases from J, the gap between germline ends came to 12 bases. Germline V lookup: CDR1 SGHVS, CDR2 FNYEAQ. The CDR3 has 12 residues. The CDR3 sequence is CASSLGGDDEYF. DNA of the CDR3: TGTGCCAGCAGCTTAGGAGGCGACGACGAGTACTTC.

The V call is TRBV12-3 or TRBV12-4, the J call TRBJ2-1; D remains ambiguous. CDR3 length equals 12 residues. V gave up 5 bases and J gave up 8 bases, with 10 bases separating them. CDR3: CASSPLGDEQFF. CDR3 DNA sequence: TGTGCCAGCAGTCCTCTAGGCGATGAGCAGTTCTTC.

This clonotype was observed a handful of times. The V gene is TRBV27, the J gene TRBJ2-1, with TRBD2 as a possible D gene (6 bases). CDR3 length: 17 amino acids. CDR1 MNHEY and CDR2 SMNVEV come from the germline V gene (reference sequence). The germline V and J ends were trimmed by 6 bases and 10 bases, with 28 bases remaining between them. CDR3 protein: CASRRRGLRDGGDEQFF. Here the CDR3 DNA reads TGTGCCAGCAGGCGTAGGGGACTCCGGGACGGGGGAGACGAGCAGTTCTTC.

This clonotype was counted a few times. The gene calls are TRBV7-2 and TRBJ1-5; 10 nucleotides line up with TRBD1. This CDR3 has 16 amino acids. With V trimmed by 6 bases and J by 4 bases, 9 bases remained unmatched. The germline V gene encodes CDR1 SGHTA and CDR2 FQGNSA. CDR3 amino acids: CASSSYPGQGNQPQHF. As DNA, the CDR3 is TGTGCCAGCAGTTCCTATCCGGGACAGGGGAATCAGCCCCAGCATTTT.

The chain has TRBV12-5 and TRBJ2-1; 14 nucleotides line up with TRBD2. Germline V gene data show CDR1 as LGHNT and CDR2 as FRNRAP. CDR3 length: 17 residues. Trimming removed 1 base from V and 9 bases from J; junction bases left unmatched: 8. As DNA, the CDR3 is TGTGCTAGTGGTTTGGGGGGACTAGCGGGAGTAGGGGGTGAGCAGTTCTTC. As protein: CASGLGGLAGVGGEQFF.

Sample share makes this clonotype medium-sized. The chain links TRBV6-1 to TRBJ2-1, with 11 bases identical to TRBD2. J was trimmed by 4 bases and V by 5 bases; bases with no gene match: 4. The CDR3 has 15 amino acids. Per germline, CDR1 MNHNS and CDR2 SASEGT. CDR3 amino acids: CASSPGTSGYNEQFF. In nucleotides, the CDR3 is TGTGCCAGCAGTCCCGGGACTAGCGGATACAATGAGCAGTTCTTC.

The sample holds a few counts of this clonotype. This chain links TRBV5-4 with TRBJ2-3; 9 bases are shared with TRBD2. The CDR3 totals 15 residues. From germline, CDR1 is SGHNT and CDR2 YYREEE (reference sequence). After removal of 0 bases from V and 5 bases from J, the junction contained 4 bases not matched to a gene. DNA of the CDR3: TGTGCCAGCAGCTTGGTGGCGGGAGGGCGAGATACGCAGTATTTT. It yields the protein CASSLVAGGRDTQYF.

This clonotype was seen once. The V call is TRBV6-1, the J call TRBJ2-1, with 7 bases aligning to TRBD1. CDR3 length: 15 amino acids. V lost 1 base, J lost 6 bases, and 6 bases stayed unmatched. In germline, CDR1 is MNHNS, CDR2 SASEGT. CDR3 amino acids: CASSEEGNRGNEQFF. The CDR3 region has the DNA TGTGCCAGCAGTGAAGAGGGAAACAGGGGCAATGAGCAGTTCTTC.

This chain joins TRBV25-1 and TRBJ2-1; 12 bases map to TRBD2. V dropped 4 bases and J dropped 0; count of bases not matched to a gene: 1. This CDR3 spans 16 amino acids. The V gene's germline CDR1 is MGHDK and CDR2 SYGVNS. The CDR3 DNA sequence: TGTGCCAGCAGTGTACTAGCGGGGGGCTCCTACAATGAGCAGTTCTTC. The encoded protein is CASSVLAGGSYNEQFF.

This chain uses TRBV6-5 with TRBJ2-1; perhaps TRBD2 as D (5 bases). Germline lookup yields CDR1 MNHEY and CDR2 SVGAGI. The germline V and J ends were trimmed by 0 bases and 4 bases, with 7 bases remaining between them. The CDR3 is 14 amino acids. This CDR3 reads CASSYSRDYNEQFF. CDR3 nucleotides: TGTGCCAGCAGTTACTCCCGGGATTACAATGAGCAGTTCTTC.

This chain joins TRBV6-1 and TRBJ2-1, with D perhaps matching TRBD2 (5 bases). Germline V gene lookup returns CDR1 MNHNS and CDR2 SASEGT. CDR3 length: 15 amino acids. V was cut by 2 bases and J by 5 bases, with 13 bases left in between. The CDR3 sequence: CASSELLGNDNEQFF. CDR3 nucleotide sequence: TGTGCCAGCAGTGAATTGCTCGGGAACGACAATGAGCAGTTCTTC.

The rearrangement uses TRBV6-1 and TRBJ2-1; 10 bases are shared with TRBD2. The DNA end favors TRBJ2-5, so the J call may be wrong. The CDR3 is 16 amino acids. Germline lookup yields CDR1 MNHNS and CDR2 SASEGT. CDR3 in amino acids: CASSQISGRKPETQYF. The CDR3 DNA reads TGTGCCAGCAGTCAAATTAGCGGGAGGAAACCAGAGACCCAGTACTTC.

The chain employs TRBV14 and TRBJ2-5; D is perhaps TRBD1 or TRBD2 (5 bases each). With the DNA end fitting TRBJ2-1 better, the J assignment may be wrong. CDR1 is SGHDN and CDR2 is FVKESK in the germline V gene. The CDR3 covers 15 residues. The CDR3 loop reads CASSPRDLTSNEQFF. For the CDR3, the DNA is TGTGCCAGCAGCCCCCGGGACCTGACGAGCAATGAGCAGTTCTTC.

This rearrangement joins TRBV6-6 to TRBJ2-1, with no clear D. In germline, CDR1 is MNHNY, CDR2 SVGAGI (reference sequence). Trimming took off 0 bases at V and 10 bases at J, with 19 bases between the two ends. This CDR3 spans 16 amino acids. The CDR3 reads CASSYSAGPPSYEQFF. CDR3 DNA sequence: TGTGCCAGCAGTTACTCTGCCGGCCCACCCTCCTACGAGCAGTTCTTC.

The chain links TRBV6-6 to TRBJ2-7; possible D gene TRBD2, 7 bases. V shed 5 bases and J shed 6 bases, with 20 bases lying between them. The CDR3 contains 15 residues. Germline loops: CDR1 MNHNY, CDR2 SVGAGI (reference sequence). CDR3 sequence (DNA): TGTGCCAGCAGTGGGACACTTGGACTAGTGATCGAGCAGTACTTC. This encodes CASSGTLGLVIEQYF.